The 27 T cell receptor beta chains given below trace back to one sample, sequenced in a study of vaccination and CD4 T cells after COVID-19. For these receptors, no antigen is known. Oncomine TCR Beta short-read sequencing was applied to DNA from cultured CD4+ T cells. TCRdb reanalysed the PCR reads using MiXCR and keeps one entry per CDR3 protein. The sample carries more than 10,000 distinct CDR3 sequences, under 55% recorded once. Treatment: roughly 11-day PBMC culture with coronavirus spike peptide pools or control peptides (ViraFEST assay). The specimen was CD4+ T cells from blood, cultured in vitro, collected before SARS-CoV-2 vaccination. Source of these receptors: a human donor who had recovered from COVID-19.

The CDR3 nucleotides are TGTGCCAGCAGCCAAGTGGGGGAAAACGACGAGCAGTACTTC. Residues: CASSQVGENDEQYF. V and J are TRBV4-2 and TRBJ2-7; either TRBD1 or TRBD2 may supply D (5 bases each). Trimming removed 1 base from V and 5 bases from J, with 12 bases in between. The germline CDR1 and CDR2 sequences are LGHNA and YNFKEQ. The CDR3 contains 14 residues.

The chain carries TRBV2 and TRBJ2-6; D uncertain. CDR1 is SNHLY and CDR2 is FYNNEI in the germline V gene. The CDR3 is 13 amino acids. The V end lost 6 bases, the J end lost 2 bases, and 5 bases lay between the germline ends. CDR3 bases: TGTGCCAGCAGAGGGACTGGGGCCAACGTCCTGACTTTC. It translates to CASRGTGANVLTF.

The chain has TRBV7-9 and TRBJ1-6, with D uncertain. Trimming cost V 1 base and J 7 bases, with 11 bases left between them. The CDR3 has 15 residues. Germline V CDR1 and CDR2: SEHNR, FQNEAQ (reference sequence). DNA for the CDR3: TGTGCCAGCAGCTTAGGGCCCGATGGGAATTCACCCCTCCACTTT. Its translation: CASSLGPDGNSPLHF.

Only a few counts were recorded for this clonotype. In nucleotides, the CDR3 is TGTGCCAGCAGCTCAAACTATGGCTACACCTTC. Translating it yields CASSSNYGYTF. This chain connects TRBV5-4 to TRBJ1-2; D ambiguous. This CDR3 is built from 11 residues. Germline CDR1 is SGHNT and CDR2 is YYREEE (reference sequence). With 3 bases removed from V and 2 bases from J, the gap between germline ends came to 2 bases.

This sequence joins TRBV5-6 and TRBJ2-7; 8 bases are a match to TRBD2. V lost 1 base to trimming and J lost 4 bases; unmatched junction nucleotides: 4. The CDR3 is made up of 14 amino acids. CDR1 SGHDT and CDR2 YYEEEE come from the germline V gene. The CDR3 is CASSLTGGPYEQYF. In nucleotides, the CDR3 is TGTGCCAGCAGCTTGACGGGGGGGCCTTACGAGCAGTACTTC. Combining the CDR3 with reference TRBV5-6 and TRBJ2-7 gives the whole variable domain DAGVTQSPTHLIKTRGQQVTLRCSPKSGHDTVSWYQQALGQGPQFIFQYYEEEERQRGNFPDRFSGHQFPNYSSELNVNALLLGDSALYLCASSLTGGPYEQYFGPGTRLTVT.

The chain recombines TRBV7-2 with TRBJ2-7; D gene ambiguous. Trimming took off 5 bases at V and 6 bases at J, with 14 bases between the two ends. The CDR3 is 13 amino acids. Germline-derived CDR1 and CDR2 are SGHTA and FQGNSA. CDR3 DNA sequence: TGTGCCAGCAGCCCCAAAAACTTTCCCGAGCAGTACTTC. It is translated as CASSPKNFPEQYF.

The CDR3 loop is CASSEVIGGGTEAFF. DNA of the CDR3: TGTGCCAGCAGTGAAGTAATAGGGGGTGGCACTGAAGCTTTCTTT. The chain links TRBV6-1 to TRBJ1-1; perhaps TRBD1 as D (6 bases). The CDR3 totals 15 residues. Trimming took 1 base from V and 4 from J, leaving 13 bases between them. Germline-derived CDR1 and CDR2 are MNHNS and SASEGT.

J is TRBJ1-2 and V is TRBV4-3; 7 bases align to TRBD1. Germline V lookup: CDR1 LGHNA, CDR2 YSLEER. The V gene end was trimmed by 0 bases and the J gene end by 3 bases; junction bases not matched to a gene: 16. This CDR3 region has 19 residues. CDR3 residues: CASSQEELGRGQSYYGYTF. The CDR3 DNA follows: TGCGCCAGCAGCCAAGAAGAATTGGGGAGGGGGCAATCCTACTATGGCTACACCTTC.

The rearrangement joins TRBV7-9 to TRBJ2-5, with D tentatively TRBD2 (5 bases). V lost 3 bases and J lost 7, with 15 bases in between. From germline, CDR1 is SEHNR and CDR2 FQNEAQ (reference sequence). This CDR3 is built from 14 residues. CDR3 DNA sequence: TGTGCCAGCAGCTTGGCCCAGGATCGGGGGACCCAGTACTTC. Protein: CASSLAQDRGTQYF.

The chain carries TRBV19 and TRBJ1-5; D is undetermined. Germline-derived CDR1 and CDR2 are LNHDA and SQIVND (reference sequence). V was cut by 1 base and J by 6 bases, with 4 bases left in between. CDR3 length equals 12 residues. CDR3 DNA sequence: TGTGCCAGTAGTATAGTGGGTCAGCCCCAGCATTTT. Translation gives CASSIVGQPQHF.

This sequence joins TRBV6-2 or TRBV6-3 and TRBJ2-1, with D perhaps TRBD2 (5 bases). The length of the CDR3 is 13 residues. Germline values: CDR1 MNHEY, CDR2 SVGEGT. V was shortened by 2 bases and J by 6 bases, with 8 bases between the two germline ends. In DNA, the CDR3 is TGTGCCAGCAGTTACGACTACCCCAATGAGCAGTTCTTC. Protein sequence: CASSYDYPNEQFF.

The V and J genes are TRBV10-3 and TRBJ2-7; possibly TRBD1 or TRBD2 for D (5 bases each). The CDR3 is 12 amino acids. Germline V gives CDR1 ENHRY, CDR2 SYGVKD. With 3 bases removed from V and 3 bases from J, the gap between germline ends came to 6 bases. In nucleotides, the CDR3 is TGTGCCATCAGTGATGGGGGCTACGAGCAGTACTTC. This translates into CAISDGGYEQYF.

This chain uses TRBV7-8 with TRBJ1-5; D gene ambiguous. Germline CDR1 reads SGHVS; CDR2 reads FQNEAQ. The CDR3 consists of 16 residues. V gave up 1 base and J gave up 0 bases, with 10 bases separating them. As DNA, the CDR3 is TGTGCCAGCAGCTTAGGGCTTCGGGGTAGCAATCAGCCCCAGCATTTT. It encodes CASSLGLRGSNQPQHF.

CDR3 sequence (DNA): TGTGCCAGCAGTGGTTGGACGGCCACCTACGAGCAGTACTTC. Translation gives CASSGWTATYEQYF. The chain couples TRBV6-1 to TRBJ2-7, with D uncertain. Germline V gene lookup returns CDR1 MNHNS and CDR2 SASEGT. This CDR3 has 14 amino acids. Trimming took off 4 bases at V and 2 bases at J, with 12 bases between the two ends.

This clonotype turned up a few times. The chain combines TRBV6-1 with TRBJ2-7, with 8 positions matching TRBD1. Germline-derived CDR1 and CDR2 are MNHNS and SASEGT. The CDR3 is 13 residues long. V gave up 4 bases and J gave up 4 bases; unmatched junction bases: 3. CDR3 sequence: CASSAQGAYEQYF. In DNA form, the CDR3 reads TGTGCCAGCAGTGCCCAGGGGGCGTACGAGCAGTACTTC.

The CDR3 nucleotides read TGCAGTGCTAGACAACCAGGGCGCAGGGCCAACGTCCTGACTTTC. It translates to CSARQPGRRANVLTF. The chain joins TRBV20-1 to TRBJ2-6; possibly TRBD1 for D (5 bases). CDR3 length equals 15 residues. CDR1 is DFQATT and CDR2 is SNEGSKA in the germline V gene (reference sequence). V shed 2 bases and J shed 5 bases, with 13 bases lying between them.

This chain links TRBV30 with TRBJ2-5; tentatively, D is TRBD1 (6 bases). This CDR3 spans 14 amino acids. Germline loops: CDR1 GTSNPN, CDR2 SVGIG (reference sequence). The V end lost 1 base, the J end lost 2 bases, and 11 bases lay between the germline ends. The CDR3 reads CAWSGDRWQETQYF. The CDR3 nucleotides are TGTGCCTGGAGTGGCGACAGGTGGCAAGAGACCCAGTACTTC.

The chain couples TRBV2 to TRBJ1-5, with D unclear. V was cut by 8 bases and J by 5 bases, with 13 bases left in between. Germline V lookup: CDR1 SNHLY, CDR2 FYNNEI. This CDR3 contains 13 residues. The CDR3 reads CASGRLGDQPQHF. DNA for the CDR3: TGTGCCAGCGGTCGTCTCGGGGATCAGCCCCAGCATTTT. The full variable domain, rest sourced from reference TRBV2 and TRBJ1-5, is EPEVTQTPSHQVTQMGQEVILRCVPISNHLYFYWYRQILGQKVEFLVSFYNNEISEKSEIFDDQFSVERPDGSNFTLKIRSTKLEDSAMYFCASGRLGDQPQHFGDGTRLSIL.

This clonotype was seen more than once but under ten times. The rearrangement joins TRBV20-1 to TRBJ2-1; D is unclear. The CDR3 extends over 13 amino acids. Trimming shortened V by 2 bases and J by 2 bases, and 7 bases separated the two germline ends. Per germline, CDR1 DFQATT and CDR2 SNEGSKA (reference sequence). The CDR3 DNA follows: TGCAGTGCTAGAAGTCCAGCCTACAATGAGCAGTTCTTC. Its translation: CSARSPAYNEQFF.

V gene TRBV7-8 combines with J gene TRBJ1-1; D is possibly TRBD1 (5 bases). Trimming cost V 0 bases and J 11 bases, with 13 bases left between them. Germline CDR1 SGHVS, CDR2 FQNEAQ. This CDR3 has 13 residues. The CDR3 nucleotides are TGTGCCAGCAGCTTAGCCGAGGCAGGGTGGGCTTTCTTT. It is translated as CASSLAEAGWAFF.

The V gene is TRBV11-3, the J gene TRBJ2-5; 13 bases fit TRBD2. CDR3 length: 17 residues. V was clipped by 5 bases and J by 4 bases; unmatched bases: 10. Germline V gene data show CDR1 as SGHNT and CDR2 as YENEEA. CDR3 sequence: CASSPQTSGRLGETQYF. DNA for the CDR3: TGTGCCAGCAGCCCCCAGACTAGCGGGAGGTTAGGAGAGACCCAGTACTTC.

For this clonotype: Compared with germline, one end of the junction differs, possibly owing to a read error. V is TRBV20-1 and J is TRBJ2-7; D is tentatively TRBD1 or TRBD2 (5 bases each). From germline, CDR1 is DFQATT and CDR2 SNEGSKA (reference sequence). This CDR3 is 13 amino acids long. The CDR3 spells CSAPGTGNYEQCF. DNA for the CDR3: TGCAGTGCTCCCGGGACGGGAAACTACGAGCAGTGCTTC.

The chain uses TRBV11-3 and TRBJ2-5, with 10 positions matching TRBD2. The J segment lost 3 bases and the V segment lost 1 base, leaving 5 bases of the junction unmatched. The CDR3 spans 16 residues. The germline CDR1 and CDR2 sequences are SGHNT and YENEEA. The CDR3, as DNA: TGTGCCAGCAGCTTAGTCCTAGCGGGAGCCGAAGAGACCCAGTACTTC. Translation gives CASSLVLAGAEETQYF.

The DNA for the CDR3 is TGTGCCAGCAGCTCCAGGGTCCTGGCTGAAGCTTTCTTT. Translating gives CASSSRVLAEAFF. The chain couples TRBV5-5 to TRBJ1-1, with D possibly being TRBD1 (5 bases). The CDR3 totals 13 residues. Trimming pared 3 bases from V and 6 bases from J, leaving 12 bases between. Germline loops: CDR1 SGHKS, CDR2 YYEKEE (reference sequence).

This clonotype was counted only a few times. V is TRBV20-1 and J is TRBJ2-5; 8 bases are a match to TRBD2. Germline V CDR1 and CDR2: DFQATT, SNEGSKA (reference sequence). The CDR3 is 14 amino acids. The trim removed 4 bases at V and 5 bases at J, leaving 9 bases unmatched. The CDR3 nucleotides read TGCAGTGCTACAGCGGGGGACGTCGTGGAGACCCAGTACTTC. This sequence encodes CSATAGDVVETQYF.

V usage is TRBV19 and J usage is TRBJ2-5; 9 nucleotides line up with TRBD1. CDR1 is LNHDA and CDR2 is SQIVND in the germline V gene (reference sequence). The ends lost 6 bases at V and 4 bases at J; junction bases unmatched: 6. The CDR3 covers 14 residues. CDR3 sequence: CASSPGQGAETQYF. As DNA, the CDR3 is TGTGCCAGTAGCCCGGGACAGGGTGCAGAGACCCAGTACTTC.

V is TRBV5-1 and J is TRBJ2-3; TRBD2 agrees at 11 bases. Losses at the gene ends were 4 bases for V and 4 bases for J; bases not matched to a gene: 5. CDR3 length: 15 amino acids. Germline V gives CDR1 SGHRS, CDR2 YFSETQ. The CDR3 DNA follows: TGCGCCAGCAGCCCGACTAGCGGGACGGCAGATACGCAGTATTTT. It yields the protein CASSPTSGTADTQYF.